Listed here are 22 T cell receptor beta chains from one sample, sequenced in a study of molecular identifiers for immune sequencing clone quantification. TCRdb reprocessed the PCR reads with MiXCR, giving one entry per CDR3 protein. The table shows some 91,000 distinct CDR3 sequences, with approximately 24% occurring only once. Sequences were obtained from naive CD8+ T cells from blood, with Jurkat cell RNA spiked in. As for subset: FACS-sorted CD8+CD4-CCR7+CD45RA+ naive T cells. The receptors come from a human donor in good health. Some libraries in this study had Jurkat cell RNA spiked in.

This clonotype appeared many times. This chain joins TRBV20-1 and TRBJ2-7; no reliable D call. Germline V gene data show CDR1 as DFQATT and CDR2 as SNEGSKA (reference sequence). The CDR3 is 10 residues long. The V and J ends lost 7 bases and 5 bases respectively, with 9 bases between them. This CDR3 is CSVWAHEQYF. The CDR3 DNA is TGCAGTGTGTGGGCCCACGAGCAGTACTTC.

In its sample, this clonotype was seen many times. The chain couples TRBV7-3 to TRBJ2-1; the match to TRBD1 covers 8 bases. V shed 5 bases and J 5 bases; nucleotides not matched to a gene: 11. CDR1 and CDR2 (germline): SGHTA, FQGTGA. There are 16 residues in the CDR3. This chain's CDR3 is CASSDRDRMSHNEQFF. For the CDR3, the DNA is TGTGCCAGCAGCGACCGGGACAGGATGTCCCACAATGAGCAGTTCTTC.

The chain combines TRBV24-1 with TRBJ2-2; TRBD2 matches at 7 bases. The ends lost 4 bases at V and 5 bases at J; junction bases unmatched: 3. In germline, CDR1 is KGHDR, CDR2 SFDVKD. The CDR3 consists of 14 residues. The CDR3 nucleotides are TGTGCCACCAGTGAGGCGGGAGTGACCGGGGAGCTGTTTTTT. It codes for CATSEAGVTGELFF.

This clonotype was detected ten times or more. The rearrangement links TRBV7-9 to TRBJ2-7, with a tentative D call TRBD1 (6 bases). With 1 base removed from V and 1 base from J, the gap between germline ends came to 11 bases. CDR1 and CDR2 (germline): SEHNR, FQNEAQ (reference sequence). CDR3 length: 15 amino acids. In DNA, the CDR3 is TGTGCCAGCAGCTTAGTCTTTGACAGGTCCTACGAGCAGTACTTC. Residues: CASSLVFDRSYEQYF.

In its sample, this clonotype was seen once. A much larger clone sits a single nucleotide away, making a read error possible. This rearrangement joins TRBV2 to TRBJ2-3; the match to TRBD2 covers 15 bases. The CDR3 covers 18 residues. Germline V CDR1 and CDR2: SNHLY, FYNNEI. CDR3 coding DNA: TGTGCCAGCAATGGACTAGCGGGAGGGTGGGACCTCACAGATACGAAGTATTTT. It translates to CASNGLAGGWDLTDTKYF. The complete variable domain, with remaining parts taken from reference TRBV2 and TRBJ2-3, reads EPEVTQTPSHQVTQMGQEVILRCVPISNHLYFYWYRQILGQKVEFLVSFYNNEISEKSEIFDDQFSVERPDGSNFTLKIRSTKLEDSAMYFCASNGLAGGWDLTDTKYFGPGTRLTVL.

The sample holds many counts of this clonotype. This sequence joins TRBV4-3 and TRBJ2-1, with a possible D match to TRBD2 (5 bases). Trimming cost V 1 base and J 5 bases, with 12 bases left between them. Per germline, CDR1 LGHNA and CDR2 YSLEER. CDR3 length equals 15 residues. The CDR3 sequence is CASSQGTAINNEQFF. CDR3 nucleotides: TGCGCCAGCAGCCAAGGGACTGCCATTAACAATGAGCAGTTCTTC.

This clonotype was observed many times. The CDR3 DNA follows: TGTGCCAGCAGTCTTGCCGGGACAGGGGTTTACGAGCAGTACTTC. The encoded protein is CASSLAGTGVYEQYF. The rearrangement links TRBV27 to TRBJ2-7; 10 bases line up with TRBD1. Germline V gene lookup returns CDR1 MNHEY and CDR2 SMNVEV (reference sequence). The CDR3 spans 15 residues. Trimming removed 5 bases from V and 4 bases from J; junction bases left unmatched: 8.

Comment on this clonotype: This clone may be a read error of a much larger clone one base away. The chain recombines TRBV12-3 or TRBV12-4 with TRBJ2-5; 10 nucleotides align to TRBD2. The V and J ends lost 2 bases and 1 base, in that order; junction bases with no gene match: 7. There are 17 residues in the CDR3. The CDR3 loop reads CASSLTSGEVSQETQYF. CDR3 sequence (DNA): TGTGCCAGCAGTTTAACTAGCGGGGAGGTAAGCCAAGAGACCCAGTACTTC.

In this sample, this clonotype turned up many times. This chain's CDR3 is CASSLVPGSWTEAFF. CDR3 DNA: TGTGCCAGCAGCTTGGTGCCCGGTAGTTGGACTGAAGCTTTCTTT. The chain uses TRBV5-6 and TRBJ1-1; D uncertain. This CDR3 has 15 amino acids. Germline V gene data show CDR1 as SGHDT and CDR2 as YYEEEE. V was shortened by 0 bases and J by 5 bases, with 14 bases between the two germline ends.

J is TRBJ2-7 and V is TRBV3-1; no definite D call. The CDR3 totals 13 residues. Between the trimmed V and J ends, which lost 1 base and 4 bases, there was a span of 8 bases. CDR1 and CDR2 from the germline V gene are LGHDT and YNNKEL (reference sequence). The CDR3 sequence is CASSQVGIYEQYF. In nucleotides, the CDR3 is TGTGCCAGCAGCCAAGTCGGAATTTACGAGCAGTACTTC.

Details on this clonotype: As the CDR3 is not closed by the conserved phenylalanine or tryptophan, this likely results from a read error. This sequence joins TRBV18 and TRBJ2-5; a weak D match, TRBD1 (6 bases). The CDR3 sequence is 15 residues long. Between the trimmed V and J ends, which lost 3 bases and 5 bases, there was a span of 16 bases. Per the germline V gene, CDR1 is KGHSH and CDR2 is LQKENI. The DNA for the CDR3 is TGTGCCAGCTCACCCACCACAGGGAGTTGGGAGACCCAGTACTAC. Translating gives CASSPTTGSWETQYY.

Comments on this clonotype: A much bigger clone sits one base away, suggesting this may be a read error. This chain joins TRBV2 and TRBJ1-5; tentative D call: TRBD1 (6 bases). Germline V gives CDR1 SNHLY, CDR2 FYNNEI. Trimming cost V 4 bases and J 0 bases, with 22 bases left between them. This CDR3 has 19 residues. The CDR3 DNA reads TGTGCCAGCAGTGTTTGGGGGGGGCTCTACTCCCCTAGCAATCAGCCCCAGCATTTT. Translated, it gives CASSVWGGLYSPSNQPQHF.

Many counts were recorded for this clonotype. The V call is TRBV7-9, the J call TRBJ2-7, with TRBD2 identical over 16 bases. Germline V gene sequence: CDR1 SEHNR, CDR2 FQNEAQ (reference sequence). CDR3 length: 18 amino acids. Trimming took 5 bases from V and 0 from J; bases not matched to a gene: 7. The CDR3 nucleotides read TGTGCCAGCAGCCCGGGACTAGCGGGGGGGATCTACTCCTACGAGCAGTACTTC. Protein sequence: CASSPGLAGGIYSYEQYF.

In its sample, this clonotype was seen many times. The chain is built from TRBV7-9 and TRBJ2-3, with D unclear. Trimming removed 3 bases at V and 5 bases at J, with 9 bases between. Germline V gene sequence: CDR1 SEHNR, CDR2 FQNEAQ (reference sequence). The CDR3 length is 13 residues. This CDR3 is CASSFTLGDTQYF. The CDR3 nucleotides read TGTGCCAGCAGCTTCACCCTAGGAGATACGCAGTATTTT.

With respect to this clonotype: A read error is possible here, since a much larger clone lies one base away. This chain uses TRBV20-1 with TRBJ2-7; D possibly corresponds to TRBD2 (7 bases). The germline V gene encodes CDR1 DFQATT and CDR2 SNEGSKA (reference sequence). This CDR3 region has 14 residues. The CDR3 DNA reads TGCAGTGCTAGAGAGGGAGGGGGAGGAGTCGAGCAGTGCTTC. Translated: CSAREGGGGVEQCF.

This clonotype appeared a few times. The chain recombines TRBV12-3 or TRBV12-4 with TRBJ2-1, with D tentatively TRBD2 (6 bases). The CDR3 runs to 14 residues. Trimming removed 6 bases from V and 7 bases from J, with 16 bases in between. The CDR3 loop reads CASSHTPSGNEQFF. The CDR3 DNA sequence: TGTGCCAGCAGCCACACCCCCAGCGGGAATGAGCAGTTCTTC.

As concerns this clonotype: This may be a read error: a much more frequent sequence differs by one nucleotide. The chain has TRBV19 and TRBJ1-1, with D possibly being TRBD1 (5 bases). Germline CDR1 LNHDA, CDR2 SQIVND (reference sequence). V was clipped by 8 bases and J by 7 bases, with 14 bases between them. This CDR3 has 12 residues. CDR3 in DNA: TGTGCCAGTGGTCGAGGGGCCGATGAAGCTTTCTTT. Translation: CASGRGADEAFF. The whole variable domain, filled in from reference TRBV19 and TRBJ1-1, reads DGGITQSPKYLFRKEGQNVTLSCEQNLNHDAMYWYRQDPGQGLRLIYYSQIVNDFQKGDIAEGYSVSREKKESFPLTVTSAQKNPTAFYLCASGRGADEAFFGQGTRLTVV.

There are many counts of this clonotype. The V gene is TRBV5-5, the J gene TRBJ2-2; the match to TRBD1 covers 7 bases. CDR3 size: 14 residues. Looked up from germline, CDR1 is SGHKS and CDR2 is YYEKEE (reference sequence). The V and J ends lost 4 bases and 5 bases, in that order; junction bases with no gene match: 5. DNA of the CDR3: TGTGCCAGCAGCCCCGGGACAGCAACCGGGGAGCTGTTTTTT. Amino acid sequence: CASSPGTATGELFF.

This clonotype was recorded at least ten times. The CDR3 here is CSVDSTGAYGYTF. CDR3 DNA: TGCAGCGTTGACTCGACAGGAGCTTATGGCTACACCTTC. The chain combines TRBV29-1 with TRBJ1-2; possibly TRBD1 for D (6 bases). Germline assignment: CDR1 SQVTM and CDR2 ANQGSEA. The germline V and J ends were trimmed by 3 bases and 5 bases, with 13 bases remaining between them. The CDR3 consists of 13 residues. The entire variable domain, with the rest obtained from reference TRBV29-1 and TRBJ1-2, is as follows: SAVISQKPSRDICQRGTSLTIQCQVDSQVTMMFWYRQQPGQSLTLIATANQGSEATYESGFVIDKFPISRPNLTFSTLTVSNMSPEDSSIYLCSVDSTGAYGYTFGSGTRLTVV.

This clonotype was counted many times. As DNA, the CDR3 is TGCAGTGCTAGAGAAGGGTTAGCCTACGAGCAGTACTTC. This codes for CSAREGLAYEQYF. J is TRBJ2-7 and V is TRBV20-1; D is undetermined. V was clipped by 0 bases and J by 2 bases, with 8 bases between them. The length of the CDR3 is 13 residues. From germline, CDR1 is DFQATT and CDR2 SNEGSKA (reference sequence).

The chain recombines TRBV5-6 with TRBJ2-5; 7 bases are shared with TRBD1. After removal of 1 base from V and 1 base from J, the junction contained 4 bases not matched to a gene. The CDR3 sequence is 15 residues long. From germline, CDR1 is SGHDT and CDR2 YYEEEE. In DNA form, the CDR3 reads TGTGCCAGCAGCTTGAGGACAGGCCGCCAAGAGACCCAGTACTTC. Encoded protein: CASSLRTGRQETQYF.

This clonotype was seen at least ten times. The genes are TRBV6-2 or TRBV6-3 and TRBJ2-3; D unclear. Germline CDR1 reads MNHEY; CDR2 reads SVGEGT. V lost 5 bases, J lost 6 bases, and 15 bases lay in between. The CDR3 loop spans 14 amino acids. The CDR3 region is CASSAQENADTQYF. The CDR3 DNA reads TGTGCCAGCAGTGCCCAGGAGAACGCGGATACGCAGTATTTT.